The source of this T cell receptor beta chain is a study of blood T cell repertoires in COVID-19. Turning to the study itself: From the United States, Italy and Spain came samples of acute and convalescent COVID-19. Sample material is recorded as cDNA or gDNA derived from T cells, B-cell-depleted T cells, or PBMCs.

The CDR3 runs 14 residues. Germline V gene lookup returns CDR1 LNHDA and CDR2 SQIVND (reference sequence). V was cut by 10 bases and J by 9 bases, with 22 bases left in between. Here immunoSEQ multiplex PCR was the method, and the copy in TCRdb shows in-frame clones only, minus some. The repertoire holds over 150,000 clones, with about 88% as singletons. This TCR derives from a man aged 60-69 years with COVID-19, enrolled during active disease. What was sequenced was peripheral blood. J is TRBJ2-1 and V is TRBV19; the D gene is possibly TRBD1 (6 bases). CDR3 region: CATGIIQGRGEQFF. In DNA, the CDR3 is TGTGCCACCGGGATTATCCAGGGGCGTGGTGAGCAGTTCTTC.